This entry lists 3 T cell receptor beta chains sequenced from one sample in a study of blood T cell repertoires in COVID-19. Sequencing used immunoSEQ multiplex PCR; TCRdb keeps in-frame clones, though not all of them. Of 250,000 to 300,000 clones in the sample, roughly nine tenths were seen once. The sample comprised peripheral blood. Every receptor here comes from a woman aged 50 to 60 who had recovered from COVID-19.

V usage is TRBV4-3 and J usage is TRBJ2-7; possible D gene TRBD2, 6 bases. Per the germline V gene, CDR1 is LGHNA and CDR2 is YSLEER. The CDR3 is 14 residues long. V was pared by 2 bases and J by 4 bases, with 12 bases between. The CDR3 protein is CASSQREKVYEQYF. In nucleotides, the CDR3 is TGCGCCAGCAGCCAACGGGAGAAGGTGTACGAGCAGTACTTC.

This clone was counted only a few times. The same CDR3 arises from other DNA sequences in this sample as well. This rearrangement joins TRBV12-3 or TRBV12-4 to TRBJ2-3; D unresolved. The CDR3 totals 11 residues. The ends were cut back, 6 bases at V and 2 bases at J, with 3 bases in the middle. CDR3 protein: CASSSTDTQYF. CDR3 nucleotides: TGTGCCAGCAGCTCCACAGATACGCAGTATTTT.

The chain recombines TRBV5-5 with TRBJ1-2; D perhaps matches TRBD1 (6 bases). CDR1 and CDR2 from the germline V gene are SGHKS and YYEKEE (reference sequence). The CDR3 length is 13 residues. The ends were cut back, 5 bases at V and 6 bases at J, with 14 bases in the middle. Here the CDR3 reads CASRGRTDNGYTF. DNA for the CDR3: TGTGCCAGCAGGGGTCGGACAGACAATGGCTACACCTTC.